This TCR beta chain was captured in a study of blood T cell repertoires in COVID-19. Study-level background: Some COVID-19 samples were acute and others convalescent; all came from the United States, Italy and Spain. PBMCs, B-cell-depleted T cells, or T cells provided the cDNA or gDNA that made up the material.

J gave up 6 bases and V 7 bases, and 10 bases lay outside the gene matches. Per germline, CDR1 SGHRS and CDR2 YFSETQ. The CDR3 spans 14 residues. Original data processing: Amplifying reference gene primers gave estimates of nucleated cell counts. TCRdb's table, derived via immunoSEQ multiplex PCR, lists solely in-frame clones and lacks some. Clone size and V and J calls were adopted from that table, with D and trimming inferred from the DNA. The sample consists of 70,000 to 90,000 clones, 65% to 85% of them appearing once. The chain recombines TRBV5-1 with TRBJ1-5; TRBD1 matches at 7 bases. This TCR was recovered from a man between 65 and 85 years old with acute or convalescent COVID-19. Sequenced: peripheral blood. CDR3 region: CASRYRGLIQPQHF. For the CDR3, the DNA is TGCGCCAGCCGATACAGGGGCCTCATTCAGCCCCAGCATTTT.